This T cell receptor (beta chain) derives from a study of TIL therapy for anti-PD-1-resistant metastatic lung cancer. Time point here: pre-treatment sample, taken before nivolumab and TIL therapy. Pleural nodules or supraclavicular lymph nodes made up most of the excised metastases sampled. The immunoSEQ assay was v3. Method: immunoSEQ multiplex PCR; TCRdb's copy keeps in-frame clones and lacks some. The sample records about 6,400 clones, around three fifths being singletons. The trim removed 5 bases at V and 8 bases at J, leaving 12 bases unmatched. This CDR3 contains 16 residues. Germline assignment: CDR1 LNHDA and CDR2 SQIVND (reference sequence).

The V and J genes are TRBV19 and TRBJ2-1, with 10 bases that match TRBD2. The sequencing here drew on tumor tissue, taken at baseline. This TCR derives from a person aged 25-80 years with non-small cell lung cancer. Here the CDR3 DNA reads TGTGCCAGTAGTCAAAGACTAGCGGGCCAGGGGCATGAGCAGTTCTTC. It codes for CASSQRLAGQGHEQFF.